The sequence of this T cell receptor (beta chain) was determined in a study of blood T cell repertoires in COVID-19. About the research overall: Samples taken during acute and convalescent COVID-19 were collected in the United States, Italy and Spain. The cDNA or gDNA used as material had been derived from T cells, B-cell-depleted T cells, or PBMCs.

Method: immunoSEQ multiplex PCR; TCRdb's copy keeps in-frame clones and lacks some. This sample yields around 72,000 clones, of which just over 85% are seen a single time; 11% belongs to the top ten. Input material: peripheral blood. The origin of this receptor is a man aged 70-80 years with active or convalescent COVID-19.

CDR3 protein: CASSAHQGKSNYGYTF. CDR3 in DNA: TGTGCCAGCAGCGCCCACCAGGGAAAATCTAACTATGGCTACACCTTC. The genes are TRBV7-9 and TRBJ1-2, with D possibly TRBD1 on 5 matching bases. Germline V lookup: CDR1 SEHNR, CDR2 FQNEAQ (reference sequence). The V and J ends lost 5 bases and 0 bases respectively, with 16 bases between them. The CDR3 extends over 16 amino acids.